This T cell receptor (beta chain) was found in a study of shared clonotypes between healthy human individuals. As for the study in general: Aged between 18 and 49, the donors were two women and a few men.

For this clone: No antigen is known for it.

General study points: Limited genetic and exposure-history diversity came from having few donors.

Method: immunoSEQ multiplex PCR; TCRdb's copy keeps in-frame clones and lacks some. The table includes about 490,000 clones, 70% to 80% detected once. The clonotype originates from a woman in her forties in good health. Some clones in this sample may be carry-over from other donors' samples. The specimen was PBMCs.

CDR3 DNA: TGTGCCAGCAGTTTTGACAGGGGGTCCTACGAGCAGTACTTC. The encoded protein is CASSFDRGSYEQYF. This chain joins TRBV27 and TRBJ2-7; TRBD1 matches 9 bases. V gave up 3 bases and J gave up 1 base; unmatched junction bases: 1. In germline, CDR1 is MNHEY, CDR2 SMNVEV (reference sequence). This CDR3 comprises 14 residues.